Below, 30 T cell receptor beta chains from the same sample are listed, as sequenced in a study of CD8 T cells in ankylosing spondylitis. TCRdb analysed the 5' RACE reads with MiXCR anew, one entry per CDR3 protein. This sample carries 150,000 to 250,000 distinct CDR3 sequences, 9.5% to 15% of them seen once, and the ten largest clones take 16%. Sequenced: blood, either unsorted or a sorted T cell fraction (not recorded which). The origin of the receptors is a male donor with ankylosing spondylitis or in good health (not recorded which).

The sample holds a few counts of this clonotype. This chain uses TRBV19 with TRBJ2-3; a weak D match, TRBD2 (6 bases). The CDR3 spans 14 residues. Looked up from germline, CDR1 is LNHDA and CDR2 is SQIVND (reference sequence). The V end was cut by 8 bases, the J end by 0 bases, with 12 bases between. The CDR3 is CASRDWASTDTQYF. The DNA of the CDR3 is TGTGCCAGTCGGGACTGGGCTAGCACAGATACGCAGTATTTT.

Worth noting for this clonotype: At one boundary the junction diverges from the germline segment, which might be a read error. This rearrangement joins TRBV9 to TRBJ1-1, with TRBD1 identical over 8 bases. Germline CDR1 is SGDLS and CDR2 is YYNGEE. This CDR3 spans 14 amino acids. As DNA, the CDR3 is TGTGCCAGCAGCTTAACAGGGGGTGACACTGTAGCTTTCTTT. Its translation is CASSLTGGDTVAFF.

The table lists this clonotype with many counts. V gene TRBV27 combines with J gene TRBJ2-2; 7 bases are a match to TRBD1. CDR3 length equals 16 residues. V shed 6 bases and J 0 bases; nucleotides not matched to a gene: 7. The germline gives CDR1 MNHEY, CDR2 SMNVEV (reference sequence). The CDR3 spells CASRIAGTANTGELFF. The CDR3 nucleotides are TGTGCCAGCAGGATAGCCGGGACAGCGAACACCGGGGAGCTGTTTTTT.

This clonotype was counted many times. The chain combines TRBV3-1 with TRBJ2-5; D may correspond to TRBD1 or TRBD2 (5 bases each). V was trimmed by 1 base and J by 3 bases, leaving 9 bases between them. Germline assignment: CDR1 LGHDT and CDR2 YNNKEL (reference sequence). CDR3 length: 14 amino acids. CDR3 region: CASSQVGPKETQYF. Here the CDR3 DNA reads TGTGCCAGCAGCCAAGTGGGACCTAAAGAGACCCAGTACTTC.

The chain has TRBV4-1 and TRBJ2-2; D unresolved. V was cut by 3 bases and J by 8 bases, with 7 bases left in between. The CDR3 contains 12 residues. Germline-derived CDR1 and CDR2 are MGHRA and YSYEKL. This chain's CDR3 is CASSHRTGELFF. The CDR3 DNA sequence: TGCGCCAGCAGCCACCGCACGGGGGAGCTGTTTTTT.

The CDR3 here is CASSQGLAGNEQFF. In nucleotides, the CDR3 is TGTGCCAGCAGTCAGGGACTAGCGGGAAATGAGCAGTTCTTC. This chain connects TRBV12-3 or TRBV12-4 to TRBJ2-1; TRBD2 matches 13 bases. Unmatched junction bases numbered 2, after V lost 5 bases and J lost 7 bases. The CDR3 covers 14 residues.

This clonotype has only a few counts. The DNA of the CDR3 is TGTGCCAGCAGGCCTACCGGGACTAAGGTCAATGAGCAGTTCTTC. Its translation is CASRPTGTKVNEQFF. The chain joins TRBV12-3 or TRBV12-4 to TRBJ2-1, with 7 bases that match TRBD2. With V trimmed by 6 bases and J by 6 bases, 11 bases remained unmatched. The length of the CDR3 is 15 residues.

This clonotype came up a few times. J is TRBJ2-7 and V is TRBV20-1; maybe TRBD1 (5 bases). V shed 6 bases and J shed 1 base, with 13 bases lying between them. The CDR3 consists of 13 residues. Germline V gene data show CDR1 as DFQATT and CDR2 as SNEGSKA (reference sequence). CDR3 DNA: TGCAGTGCCCCCATAGGGGATTCCTACGAGCAGTACTTC. It is translated as CSAPIGDSYEQYF.

The V call is TRBV2, the J call TRBJ1-6; possible D gene TRBD1, 6 bases. V dropped 6 bases and J dropped 8 bases, with 20 bases sitting between them. The CDR3 spans 16 residues. CDR1 is SNHLY, CDR2 FYNNEI, per germline. CDR3 sequence reads: CASRTLNRDRDSPLHF. The CDR3 nucleotides read TGTGCCAGCAGAACCTTGAACAGGGATCGGGATTCACCCCTCCACTTT.

In its sample, this clonotype was seen a few times. This chain connects TRBV29-1 to TRBJ1-1; no clear D. Germline V gene lookup returns CDR1 SQVTM and CDR2 ANQGSEA. Trimming left V 5 bases short and J 3 bases short, with 22 bases between. The CDR3 has 16 residues. The CDR3 DNA reads as TGCAGCGTTCTAAAGGGAATTACCCCAAAGGACACTGAAGCTTTCTTT. Translation gives CSVLKGITPKDTEAFF.

The CDR3 DNA sequence: TGTGCCAGCGGCGGGAGTGGCGGGGAGCTGTTTTTT. As protein: CASGGSGGELFF. V gene TRBV12-3 or TRBV12-4 combines with J gene TRBJ2-2, with 7 bases that match TRBD2. Trimming took 8 bases from V and 7 from J; bases not matched to a gene: 4. The CDR3 consists of 12 residues.

The chain carries TRBV7-2 and TRBJ2-7, with 8 bases aligning to TRBD2. The trim removed 7 bases at V and 2 bases at J, leaving 10 bases unmatched. CDR3 length equals 15 residues. Germline V lookup: CDR1 SGHTA, CDR2 FQGNSA. The CDR3 region is CASTAGGREAYEQYF. DNA for the CDR3: TGTGCCAGCACCGCCGGGGGGCGGGAGGCCTACGAGCAGTACTTC.

This clonotype was counted between two and nine times. The J gene is TRBJ2-7, the V gene TRBV20-1, with D hard to call. Trimming pared 0 bases from V and 6 bases from J, leaving 21 bases between. Germline V CDR1 and CDR2: DFQATT, SNEGSKA (reference sequence). This CDR3 comprises 16 residues. This chain's CDR3 is CSARDLMDPARREQYF. The CDR3 bases are TGCAGTGCTAGAGATCTAATGGACCCCGCCCGTCGCGAGCAGTACTTC.

Here the CDR3 reads CASSPTSPYNEQFF. The CDR3 DNA sequence: TGTGCCAGCAGTCCGACTTCCCCTTACAATGAGCAGTTCTTC. The chain combines TRBV12-3 or TRBV12-4 with TRBJ2-1; D unresolved. V was cut by 5 bases and J by 4 bases, with 12 bases left in between. This CDR3 spans 14 amino acids.

The chain employs TRBV6-5 and TRBJ2-7, with 8 positions matching TRBD1. The CDR3 runs 15 residues. From germline, CDR1 is MNHEY and CDR2 SVGAGI. Losses at the gene ends were 4 bases for V and 3 bases for J; bases not matched to a gene: 8. The CDR3 sequence: CASSSPGQEDYEQYF. The CDR3 DNA is TGTGCCAGCAGTTCTCCGGGACAGGAGGACTACGAGCAGTACTTC.

This clonotype was counted at least ten times. The chain is built from TRBV27 and TRBJ2-2; TRBD1 is a possible D gene (6 bases). There are 18 residues in the CDR3. The germline V gene encodes CDR1 MNHEY and CDR2 SMNVEV (reference sequence). The V end was cut by 5 bases, the J end by 1 base, with 20 bases between. CDR3 bases: TGTGCCAGCAGTCCCGTCGACAGGCCTCCCTTGAACACCGGGGAGCTGTTTTTT. Its translation: CASSPVDRPPLNTGELFF.

This clonotype turned up a few times. The chain recombines TRBV12-3 or TRBV12-4 with TRBJ2-7; D uncertain. The CDR3 contains 12 residues. V was shortened by 4 bases and J by 3 bases, with 7 bases between the two germline ends. This CDR3 is CASSSHIYEQYF. CDR3 DNA: TGTGCCAGCAGTTCCCACATCTACGAGCAGTACTTC.

The chain links TRBV19 to TRBJ2-3, with 10 bases fitting TRBD2. Per the germline V gene, CDR1 is LNHDA and CDR2 is SQIVND (reference sequence). V was clipped by 4 bases and J by 2 bases; unmatched bases: 3. This CDR3 comprises 15 residues. The DNA for the CDR3 is TGTGCCAGTAGTAGCGGGACTAGCGACACAGATACGCAGTATTTT. Translation gives CASSSGTSDTDTQYF.

In this sample, this clonotype turned up a few times. The chain joins TRBV7-7 to TRBJ2-2; D gene uncertain. The V gene lost 5 bases and the J gene lost 6 bases, with 10 bases spanning the gap. The germline V gene has CDR1 SSHAT and CDR2 FNYEAQ (reference sequence). The CDR3 extends over 13 amino acids. This CDR3 reads CASSVWPAGELFF. The CDR3 region has the DNA TGTGCCAGCAGCGTCTGGCCGGCCGGGGAGCTGTTTTTT.

This clonotype was recorded a few times. This chain uses TRBV4-1 with TRBJ2-7; D possibly uses TRBD1 or TRBD2 (5 bases each). Trimming removed 1 base at V and 1 base at J, with 14 bases between. CDR1 is MGHRA and CDR2 is YSYEKL in the germline V gene. The CDR3 sequence is 16 residues long. CDR3 sequence reads: CASSQGGASPSYEQYF. Here the CDR3 DNA reads TGCGCCAGCAGCCAAGGTGGGGCTAGCCCGTCCTACGAGCAGTACTTC.

A few counts support this clonotype. The chain has TRBV5-6 and TRBJ2-3, with TRBD2 matching 9 bases. CDR3 length equals 20 residues. The germline V gene encodes CDR1 SGHDT and CDR2 YYEEEE. Trimming removed 0 bases from V and 10 bases from J; junction bases left unmatched: 24. The CDR3 loop is CASSLGGRWTGLSGSYPQYF. CDR3 DNA: TGTGCCAGCAGCTTGGGGGGCCGATGGACAGGTCTTAGCGGGAGTTATCCGCAGTATTTT.

This chain joins TRBV7-9 and TRBJ2-1; D is perhaps TRBD1 or TRBD2 (5 bases each). The CDR3 loop spans 12 amino acids. V was cut by 5 bases and J by 7 bases, with 9 bases left in between. The V gene's germline CDR1 is SEHNR and CDR2 FQNEAQ (reference sequence). The CDR3: CASSGTVNEQFF. CDR3 sequence (DNA): TGTGCCAGCAGCGGGACGGTTAATGAGCAGTTCTTC.

This clonotype was recorded a few times. The rearrangement joins TRBV9 to TRBJ2-1, with 13 bases matching TRBD2. J gave up 5 bases and V 4 bases, and 6 bases lay outside the gene matches. Germline CDR1 reads SGDLS; CDR2 reads YYNGEE. The CDR3 is made up of 16 amino acids. CDR3 amino acids: CASSFGLAGADNEQFF. DNA of the CDR3: TGTGCCAGCAGCTTCGGACTAGCGGGGGCGGACAATGAGCAGTTCTTC. The full variable domain, completed using reference TRBV9 and TRBJ2-1, is DSGVTQTPKHLITATGQRVTLRCSPRSGDLSVYWYQQSLDQGLQFLIQYYNGEERAKGNILERFSAQQFPDLHSELNLSSLELGDSALYFCASSFGLAGADNEQFFGPGTRLTVL.

V gene TRBV6-1 combines with J gene TRBJ2-1; 10 bases agree with TRBD2. The CDR3 totals 15 residues. V dropped 4 bases and J dropped 7; count of bases not matched to a gene: 7. Germline V lookup: CDR1 MNHNS, CDR2 SASEGT. The CDR3 sequence: CASSARTSGLNEQFF. CDR3 DNA: TGTGCCAGCAGTGCCCGGACTAGCGGTTTGAATGAGCAGTTCTTC.

The sample holds a few counts of this clonotype. The J gene is TRBJ1-4, the V gene TRBV7-9, with no clear D. Between the trimmed V and J ends, which lost 5 bases and 6 bases, there was a span of 10 bases. The germline V gene has CDR1 SEHNR and CDR2 FQNEAQ (reference sequence). The CDR3 sequence is 13 residues long. The CDR3, as DNA: TGTGCCAGCAGCCCTCTTCCTTATGAAAAACTGTTTTTT. Translated: CASSPLPYEKLFF.

The CDR3 nucleotides read TGTGCCAGCAGTGAATGGCCAGCTAGCACAGATACGCAGTATTTT. The encoded protein is CASSEWPASTDTQYF. The rearrangement joins TRBV6-1 to TRBJ2-3; D unresolved. The CDR3 extends over 15 amino acids. Germline V lookup: CDR1 MNHNS, CDR2 SASEGT. V lost 2 bases, J lost 0 bases, and 9 bases lay in between.

This clonotype occurred a few times. The J gene is TRBJ2-1, the V gene TRBV11-2; no clear D. The CDR3 has 14 amino acids. In germline, CDR1 is SGHAT, CDR2 FQNNGV. V lost 0 bases to trimming and J lost 5 bases, with 8 bases between them. The CDR3 is CASSLESRHNEQFF. DNA for the CDR3: TGTGCCAGCAGCTTAGAGTCCAGGCACAATGAGCAGTTCTTC.

In its sample, this clonotype was seen many times. This chain links TRBV12-3 or TRBV12-4 with TRBJ2-7, with a possible D match to TRBD2 (5 bases). V was pared by 0 bases and J by 0 bases, with 9 bases between. The CDR3 runs 15 residues. The CDR3 DNA is TGTGCCAGCAGTTTAGCGGGAGCCACCTCCTACGAGCAGTACTTC. Encoded protein: CASSLAGATSYEQYF.

The chain couples TRBV6-1 to TRBJ2-7; the match to TRBD1 covers 8 bases. CDR3 size: 13 residues. The germline V gene encodes CDR1 MNHNS and CDR2 SASEGT. V lost 11 bases to trimming and J lost 2 bases; unmatched junction nucleotides: 8. This CDR3 reads CAHREQGAYEQYF. The CDR3 coding sequence is TGTGCCCATAGGGAACAGGGGGCCTACGAGCAGTACTTC.

This rearrangement joins TRBV7-9 to TRBJ2-7; no firm D call. The germline V and J ends were trimmed by 5 bases and 7 bases, with 12 bases remaining between them. CDR1 SEHNR and CDR2 FQNEAQ come from the germline V gene (reference sequence). CDR3 length: 12 amino acids. CDR3 coding DNA: TGTGCCAGCAGCCATGGACCGTGGGAGCAGTACTTC. Encoded protein: CASSHGPWEQYF.